This TCR beta chain was sequenced in a study of neurological immune-mediated disorders. TCRdb fed the 5' RACE reads into MiXCR, producing one record per CDR3 protein. The table shows just over 95,000 distinct CDR3 sequences, with 3.5% occurring only once. The sequenced sample was PBMCs. The receptor was isolated from a woman aged 18 to 35 with multiple sclerosis.

CDR3 nucleotides: TGTGCCAGCAGGGCCGACTGGGGGCTTGTCGCTGGGGCCAACGTCCTGACTTTC. Its translation is CASRADWGLVAGANVLTF. This chain uses TRBV6-1 with TRBJ2-6, with a weak D call TRBD1 (6 bases). Per the germline V gene, CDR1 is MNHNS and CDR2 is SASEGT. The CDR3 is made up of 18 amino acids. Trimming shortened V by 6 bases and J by 2 bases, and 20 bases separated the two germline ends.